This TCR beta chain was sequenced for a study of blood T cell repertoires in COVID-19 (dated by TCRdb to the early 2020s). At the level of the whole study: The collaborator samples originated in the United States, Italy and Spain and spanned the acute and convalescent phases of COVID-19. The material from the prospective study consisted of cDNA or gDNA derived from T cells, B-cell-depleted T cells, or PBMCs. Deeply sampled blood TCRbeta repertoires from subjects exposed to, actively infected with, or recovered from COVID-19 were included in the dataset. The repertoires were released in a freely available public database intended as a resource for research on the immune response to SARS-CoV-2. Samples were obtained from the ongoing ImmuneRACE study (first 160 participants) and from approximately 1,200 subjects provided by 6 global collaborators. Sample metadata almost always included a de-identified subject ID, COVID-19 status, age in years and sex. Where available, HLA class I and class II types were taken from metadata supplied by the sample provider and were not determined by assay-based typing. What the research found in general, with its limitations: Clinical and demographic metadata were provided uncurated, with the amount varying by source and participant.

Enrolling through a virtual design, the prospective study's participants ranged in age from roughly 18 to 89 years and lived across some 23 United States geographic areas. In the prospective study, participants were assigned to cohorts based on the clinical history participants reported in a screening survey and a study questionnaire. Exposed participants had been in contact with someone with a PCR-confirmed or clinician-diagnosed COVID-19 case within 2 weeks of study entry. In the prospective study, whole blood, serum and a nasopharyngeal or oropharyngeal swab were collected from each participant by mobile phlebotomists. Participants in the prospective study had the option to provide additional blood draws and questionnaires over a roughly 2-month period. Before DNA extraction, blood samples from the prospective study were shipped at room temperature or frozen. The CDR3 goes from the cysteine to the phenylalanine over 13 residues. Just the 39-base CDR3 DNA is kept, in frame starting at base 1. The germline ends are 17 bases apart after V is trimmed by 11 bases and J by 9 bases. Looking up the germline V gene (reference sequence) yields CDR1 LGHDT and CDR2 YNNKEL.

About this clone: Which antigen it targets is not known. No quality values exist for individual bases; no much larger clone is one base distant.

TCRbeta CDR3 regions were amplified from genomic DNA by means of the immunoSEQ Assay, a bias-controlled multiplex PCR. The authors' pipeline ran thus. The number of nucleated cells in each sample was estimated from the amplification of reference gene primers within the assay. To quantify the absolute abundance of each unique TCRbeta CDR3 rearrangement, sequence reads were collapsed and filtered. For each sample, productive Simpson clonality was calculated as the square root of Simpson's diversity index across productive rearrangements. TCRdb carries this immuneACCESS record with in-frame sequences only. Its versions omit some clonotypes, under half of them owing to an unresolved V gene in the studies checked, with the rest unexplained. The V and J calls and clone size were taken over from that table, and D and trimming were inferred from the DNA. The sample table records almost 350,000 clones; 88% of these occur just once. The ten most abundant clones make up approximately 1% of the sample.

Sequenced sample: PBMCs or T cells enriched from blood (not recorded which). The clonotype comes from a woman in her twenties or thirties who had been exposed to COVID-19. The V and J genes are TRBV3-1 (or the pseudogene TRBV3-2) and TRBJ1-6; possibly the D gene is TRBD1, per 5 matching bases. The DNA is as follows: TGTGCCGTGGGCGCCAGGGCGCGTTCACCCCTCCACTTT. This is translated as CAVGARARSPLHF.